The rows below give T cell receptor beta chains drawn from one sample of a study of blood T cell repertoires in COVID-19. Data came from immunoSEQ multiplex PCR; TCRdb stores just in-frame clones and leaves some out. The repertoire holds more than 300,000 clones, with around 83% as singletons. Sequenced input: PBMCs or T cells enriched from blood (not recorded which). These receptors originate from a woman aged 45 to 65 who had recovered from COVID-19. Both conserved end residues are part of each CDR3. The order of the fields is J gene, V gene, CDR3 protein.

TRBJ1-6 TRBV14 CASSHWDKNSPLHF
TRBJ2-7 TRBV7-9 CASSLLPSQGRNEQYF
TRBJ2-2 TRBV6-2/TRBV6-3 CASSQGYGELFF
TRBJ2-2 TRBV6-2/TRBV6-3 CASRPSGNTGELFF
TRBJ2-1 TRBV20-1 CSAYVPEQFF
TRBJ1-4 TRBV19 CASSGQGGGEKLFF
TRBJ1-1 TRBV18 CASSPPGDTEAFF
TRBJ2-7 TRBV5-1 CASRNIGNLYEQYF
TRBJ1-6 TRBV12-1 CASRPRTANNSPLHF
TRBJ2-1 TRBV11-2 CASSLAWTSANNEQFF
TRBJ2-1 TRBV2 CASSGQTSGRYNEQFF
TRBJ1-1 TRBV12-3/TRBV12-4 CASSPRAEAFF
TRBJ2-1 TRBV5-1 CASSYEVGEQFF
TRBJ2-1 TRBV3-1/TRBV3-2 CASSKGTGVGNEQFF
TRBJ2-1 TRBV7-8 CASSGGLASEQFF
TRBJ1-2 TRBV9 CASSLPGANYGYTF
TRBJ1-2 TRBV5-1 CASSHGDYNYGYTF
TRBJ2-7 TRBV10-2 CASREDRGHEQYF
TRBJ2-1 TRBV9 CASSSSGGVSYNEQFF
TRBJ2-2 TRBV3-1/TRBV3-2 CASSPLGAGAAGELFF
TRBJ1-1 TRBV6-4 CASSDHDPGTEAFF
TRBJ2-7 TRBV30 CAWSTSGSGWHEQYF
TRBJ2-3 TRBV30 CAWTKGEVVLTQYF
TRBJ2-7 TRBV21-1 CASSKGTSGSPYEQYF
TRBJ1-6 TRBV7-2 CASSPNWQGHNSPLHF
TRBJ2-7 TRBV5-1 CASSLGTSGRSSGYEQYF
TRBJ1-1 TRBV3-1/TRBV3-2 CASSQLPGAQGTEAFF
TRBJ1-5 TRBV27 CASSPGLIRNQPQHF
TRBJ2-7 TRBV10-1 CASKPKTGWDEQYF
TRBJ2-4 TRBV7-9 CASVGQGNIQYF
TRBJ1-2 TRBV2 CASGGRPSRPGYTF
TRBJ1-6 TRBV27 CASRPAGGGNSPLHF
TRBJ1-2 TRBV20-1 CSASRGYGYTF
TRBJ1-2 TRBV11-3 CASSSGNTYGYTF
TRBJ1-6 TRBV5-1 CASSPGTNNSPLHF
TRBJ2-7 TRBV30 CAWSPPGLAYEQYF
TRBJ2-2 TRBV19 CASSIVGGAAGELFF
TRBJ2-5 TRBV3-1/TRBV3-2 CASSLGGSGETQYF
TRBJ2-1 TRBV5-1 CASSLVLAGDFYNEQFF
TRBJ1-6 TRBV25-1 CASSVWGVYSPLHF
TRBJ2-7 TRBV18 CASSPTGTEESYEQYF
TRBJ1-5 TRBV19 CASSSDRDNQPQHF
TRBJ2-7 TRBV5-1 CASSLGLVNYEQYF
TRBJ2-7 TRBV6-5 CASRNRQGMAYEQYF
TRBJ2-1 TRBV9 CASSVGTGNEQFF
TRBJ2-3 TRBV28 CASSLSQRGDTQYF
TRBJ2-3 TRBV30 CAWTPGSDTQYF
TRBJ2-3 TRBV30 CAWFNTDTQYF
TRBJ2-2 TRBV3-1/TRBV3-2 CASSPRPAAGLRKAGELFF
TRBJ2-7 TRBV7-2 CASNPRGEGRYEQYF
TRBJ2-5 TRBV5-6 CASSLKASGKETQYF
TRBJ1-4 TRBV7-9 CASSLWQGAHREKLFF
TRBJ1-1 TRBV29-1 CSVQGRMGNTEAFF